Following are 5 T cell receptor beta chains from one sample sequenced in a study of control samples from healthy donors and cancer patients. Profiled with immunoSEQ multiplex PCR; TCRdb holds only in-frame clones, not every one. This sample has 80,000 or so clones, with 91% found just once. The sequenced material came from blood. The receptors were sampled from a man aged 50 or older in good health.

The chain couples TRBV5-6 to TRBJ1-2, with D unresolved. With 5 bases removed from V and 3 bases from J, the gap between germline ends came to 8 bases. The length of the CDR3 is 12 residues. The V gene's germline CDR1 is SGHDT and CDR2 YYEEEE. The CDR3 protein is CASSSAYYGYTF. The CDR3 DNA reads TGTGCCAGCAGTTCAGCCTACTATGGCTACACCTTC. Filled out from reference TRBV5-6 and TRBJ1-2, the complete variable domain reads DAGVTQSPTHLIKTRGQQVTLRCSPKSGHDTVSWYQQALGQGPQFIFQYYEEEERQRGNFPDRFSGHQFPNYSSELNVNALLLGDSALYLCASSSAYYGYTFGSGTRLTVV.

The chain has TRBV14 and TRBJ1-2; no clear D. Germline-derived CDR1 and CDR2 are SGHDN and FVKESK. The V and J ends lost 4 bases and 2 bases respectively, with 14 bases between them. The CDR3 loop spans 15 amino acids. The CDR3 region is CASSPPGGMNYGYTF. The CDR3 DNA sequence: TGTGCCAGCAGCCCCCCCGGAGGGATGAACTATGGCTACACCTTC.

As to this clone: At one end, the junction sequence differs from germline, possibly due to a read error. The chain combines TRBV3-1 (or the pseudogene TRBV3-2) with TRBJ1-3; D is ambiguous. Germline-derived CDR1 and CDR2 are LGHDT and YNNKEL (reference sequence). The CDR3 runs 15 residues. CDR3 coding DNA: TGTGCCGGCAGCCAGAGGGCGAGCTCTGGAAACACCATATATTTT. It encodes CAGSQRASSGNTIYF.

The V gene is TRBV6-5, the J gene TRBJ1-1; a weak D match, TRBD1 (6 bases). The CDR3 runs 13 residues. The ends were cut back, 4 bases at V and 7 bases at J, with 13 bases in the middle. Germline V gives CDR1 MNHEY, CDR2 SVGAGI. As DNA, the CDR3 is TGTGCCAGCAGTTTTCGACAGGAGTATGAAGCTTTCTTT. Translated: CASSFRQEYEAFF.

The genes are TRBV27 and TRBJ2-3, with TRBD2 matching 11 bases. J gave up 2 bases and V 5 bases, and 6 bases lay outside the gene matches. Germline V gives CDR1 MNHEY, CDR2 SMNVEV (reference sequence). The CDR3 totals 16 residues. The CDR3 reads CASSKRLAGNTDTQYF. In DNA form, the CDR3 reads TGTGCCAGCAGTAAAAGACTAGCGGGGAACACAGATACGCAGTATTTT.